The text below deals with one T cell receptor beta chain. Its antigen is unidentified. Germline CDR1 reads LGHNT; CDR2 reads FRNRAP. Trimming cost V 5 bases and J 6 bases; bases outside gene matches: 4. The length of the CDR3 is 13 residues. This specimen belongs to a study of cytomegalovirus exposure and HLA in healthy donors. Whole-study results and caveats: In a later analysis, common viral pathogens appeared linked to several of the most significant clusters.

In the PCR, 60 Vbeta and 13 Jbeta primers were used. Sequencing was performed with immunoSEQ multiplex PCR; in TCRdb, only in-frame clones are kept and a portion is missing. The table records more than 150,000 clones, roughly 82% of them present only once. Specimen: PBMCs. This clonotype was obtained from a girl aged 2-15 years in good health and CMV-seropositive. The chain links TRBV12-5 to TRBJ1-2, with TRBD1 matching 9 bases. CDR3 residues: CASGEGQGNGYTF. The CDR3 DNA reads TGTGCTAGTGGTGAGGGACAGGGAAATGGCTACACCTTC.